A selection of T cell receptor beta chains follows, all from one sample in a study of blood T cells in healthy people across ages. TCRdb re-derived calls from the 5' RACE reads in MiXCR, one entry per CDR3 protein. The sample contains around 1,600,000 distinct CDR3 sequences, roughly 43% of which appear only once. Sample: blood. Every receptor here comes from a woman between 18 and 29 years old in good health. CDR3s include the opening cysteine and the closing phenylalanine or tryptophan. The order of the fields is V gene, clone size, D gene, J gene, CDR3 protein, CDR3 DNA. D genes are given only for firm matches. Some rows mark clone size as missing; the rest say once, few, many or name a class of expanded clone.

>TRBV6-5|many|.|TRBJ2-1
CASSYFNSQHEQFF
TGTGCCAGCAGTTACTTCAACTCTCAACATGAGCAGTTCTTC
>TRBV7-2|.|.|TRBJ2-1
CASSFMLGLAGEQFF
TGTGCCAGCAGCTTTATGCTGGGGCTAGCTGGTGAGCAGTTCTTC
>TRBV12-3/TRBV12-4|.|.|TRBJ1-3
CASTHLQSSGNTIYF
TGTGCCAGCACTCACTTACAGAGCTCTGGAAACACCATATATTTT
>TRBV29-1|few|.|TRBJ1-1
CSATVDMNTEAFF
TGCAGCGCCACGGTGGACATGAACACTGAAGCTTTCTTT
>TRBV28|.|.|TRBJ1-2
CASASVAPGKRDYGYTF
TGTGCCAGCGCCTCTGTGGCCCCAGGGAAAAGGGACTATGGCTACACCTTC
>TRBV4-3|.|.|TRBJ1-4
CASSQGRGRVPKLFF
TGCGCCAGCAGCCAGGGACGGGGACGTGTCCCAAAACTGTTTTTT
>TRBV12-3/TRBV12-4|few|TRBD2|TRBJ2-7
CDSSTERGRSYEQYF
TGTGACAGCAGTACCGAGCGGGGGAGATCCTACGAGCAGTACTTC
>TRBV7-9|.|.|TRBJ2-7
CASSLSYYPLGEQYF
TGTGCCAGCAGCTTATCTTACTATCCCCTAGGCGAGCAGTACTTC
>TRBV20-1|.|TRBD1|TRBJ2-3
CSARDLRGQGTDTQYF
TGCAGTGCTAGAGATCTTAGGGGGCAGGGCACAGATACGCAGTATTTT
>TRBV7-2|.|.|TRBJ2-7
CASSFALGSNEQYF
TGTGCCAGCAGCTTTGCCCTAGGAAGCAATGAGCAGTACTTC
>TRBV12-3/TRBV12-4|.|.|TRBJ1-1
CASSPTGIPEAFF
TGTGCCAGCAGCCCGACGGGAATTCCGGAAGCTTTCTTT
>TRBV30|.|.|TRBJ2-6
CAWSVVGSGANVLTF
TGTGCCTGGAGTGTAGTCGGGTCTGGGGCCAACGTCCTGACTTTC
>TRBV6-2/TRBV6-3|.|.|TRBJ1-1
CASRYSLQTGEAFF
TGTGCCAGCAGGTACAGCCTCCAAACAGGTGAAGCTTTCTTT
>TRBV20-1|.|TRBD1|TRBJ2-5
CSARRLTGEANEHYF
TGCAGTGCTCGTCGGCTGACAGGGGAGGCGAATGAGCATTACTTC
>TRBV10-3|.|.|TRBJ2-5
CAIRDTQETQYF
TGTGCCATCAGGGACACCCAAGAGACCCAGTACTTC
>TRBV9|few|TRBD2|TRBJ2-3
CASSIRLADSTDTQYF
TGTGCCAGCAGCATCCGACTAGCGGACTCCACAGATACGCAGTATTTT
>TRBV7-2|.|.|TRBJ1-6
CASSLVRQINSPLHF
TGTGCCAGCAGCTTAGTAAGACAAATTAATTCACCCCTCCACTTT
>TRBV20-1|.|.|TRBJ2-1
CSASSRDEQFF
TGCAGTGCCTCTAGTAGGGATGAGCAGTTCTTC
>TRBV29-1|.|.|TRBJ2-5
CSVSRDTQETQYF
TGCAGCGTATCACGGGACACACAAGAGACCCAGTACTTC
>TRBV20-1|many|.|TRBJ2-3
CTKAGTATDTQYF
TGCACTAAGGCAGGGACGGCCACAGATACGCAGTATTTT
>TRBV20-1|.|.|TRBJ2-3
CGASYGAGSTDTQYF
TGCGGTGCTTCTTATGGTGCGGGGAGCACAGATACGCAGTATTTT
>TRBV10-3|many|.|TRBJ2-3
CAISGLPSSTDTQYF
TGTGCCATCAGTGGTCTACCATCTAGCACAGATACGCAGTATTTT
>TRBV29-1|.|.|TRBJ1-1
CSVGAGRYTEAFF
TGCAGCGTTGGGGCGGGCAGATACACTGAAGCTTTCTTT
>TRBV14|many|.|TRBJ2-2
CASSQGPNTGELFF
TGTGCCAGCAGCCAAGGGCCGAACACCGGGGAGCTGTTTTTT
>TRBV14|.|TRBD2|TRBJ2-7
CASSPIAGYSYEQYF
TGTGCCAGCAGCCCAATAGCGGGCTACTCCTACGAGCAGTACTTC
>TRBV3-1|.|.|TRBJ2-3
CASSHRARTDTQYF
TGTGCCAGCAGCCACCGCGCCCGCACAGATACGCAGTATTTT
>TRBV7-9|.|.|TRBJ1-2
CASSPWGGYTF
TGTGCCAGCAGCCCTTGGGGCGGCTACACCTTC
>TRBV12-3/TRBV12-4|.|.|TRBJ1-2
CASSLASLLYGYTF
TGTGCCAGCAGTTTAGCTTCACTCCTCTATGGCTACACCTTC
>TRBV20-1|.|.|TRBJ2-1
CSATLVPEQFF
TGCAGTGCCACACTCGTCCCTGAGCAGTTCTTC
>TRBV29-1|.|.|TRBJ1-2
CSVEGRGSGYTF
TGCAGCGTTGAAGGGCGGGGGAGCGGCTACACCTTC
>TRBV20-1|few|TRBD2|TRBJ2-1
CSARDPQRGSIYNEQFF
TGCAGTGCTAGAGATCCCCAGCGGGGTTCCATCTACAATGAGCAGTTCTTC
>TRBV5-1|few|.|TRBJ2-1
CASSLADRSYNEQFF
TGCGCCAGCAGCTTAGCGGACCGCTCCTACAATGAGCAGTTCTTC
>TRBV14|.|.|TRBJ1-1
CASSQGGWGIMNTEAFF
TGTGCCAGCAGCCAAGGCGGGTGGGGCATCATGAACACTGAAGCTTTCTTT
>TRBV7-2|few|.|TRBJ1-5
CASSLVPSNQPQHF
TGTGCCAGCAGCTTAGTACCTAGCAATCAGCCCCAGCATTTT
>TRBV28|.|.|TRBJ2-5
CASSVPGLQETQYF
TGTGCCAGCAGTGTTCCGGGACTCCAAGAGACCCAGTACTTC
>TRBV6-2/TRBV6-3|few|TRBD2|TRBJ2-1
CASSSGMGLAVNEQFF
TGTGCCAGCAGTTCCGGGATGGGACTAGCGGTGAATGAGCAGTTCTTC
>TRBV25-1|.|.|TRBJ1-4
CASSENRRFNEKLFF
TGTGCCAGCAGTGAGAACAGGAGATTTAATGAAAAACTGTTTTTT
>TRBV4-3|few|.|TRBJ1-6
CASSDDRSNSPLHF
TGCGCCAGCAGCGACGACAGGTCTAATTCACCCCTCCACTTT
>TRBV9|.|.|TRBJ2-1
CASSVAVDRYNEQFF
TGTGCCAGCAGCGTAGCAGTTGACAGATACAATGAGCAGTTCTTC
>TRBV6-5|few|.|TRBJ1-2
CASTTRNYGYTF
TGTGCCAGCACCACTCGGAACTATGGCTACACCTTC
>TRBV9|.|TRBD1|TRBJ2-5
CASSLEADRGETQYF
TGTGCCAGCAGCCTCGAAGCGGACAGGGGTGAGACCCAGTACTTC
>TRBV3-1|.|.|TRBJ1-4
CASSQHGTSNEKLFF
TGTGCCAGCAGCCAGCACGGGACCTCTAATGAAAAACTGTTTTTT
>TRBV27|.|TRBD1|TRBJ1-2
CASLGTGGARGLYGYTF
TGTGCCAGCCTAGGGACAGGGGGCGCCAGGGGCCTCTATGGCTACACCTTC
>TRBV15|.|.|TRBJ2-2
CATSLPVANTGELFF
TGTGCCACCAGCCTCCCAGTAGCGAACACCGGGGAGCTGTTTTTT
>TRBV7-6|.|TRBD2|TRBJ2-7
CAISPRTSGIVYEQYF
TGTGCCATCAGCCCCCGGACTAGCGGGATAGTTTACGAGCAGTACTTC
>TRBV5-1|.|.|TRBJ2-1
CASSLEPSPDNEQFF
TGCGCCAGCAGCTTGGAGCCGTCCCCCGACAATGAGCAGTTCTTC
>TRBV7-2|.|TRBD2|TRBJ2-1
CASSRTGGRTYNEQFF
TGTGCCAGCAGCAGGACGGGGGGGCGTACCTACAATGAGCAGTTCTTC
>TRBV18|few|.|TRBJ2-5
CASSPRQVGETQYF
TGTGCCAGCTCACCACGACAGGTTGGGGAGACCCAGTACTTC
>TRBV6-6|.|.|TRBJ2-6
CASSYVSSGANVLTF
TGTGCCAGCAGTTACGTATCCTCTGGGGCCAACGTCCTGACTTTC
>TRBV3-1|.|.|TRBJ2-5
CASTDSTATQYF
TGTGCCAGCACTGACAGCACGGCCACCCAGTACTTC
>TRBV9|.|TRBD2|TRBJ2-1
CASCLSGGLSNEQFF
TGTGCCAGCTGCCTCAGCGGGGGCTTAAGCAATGAGCAGTTCTTC
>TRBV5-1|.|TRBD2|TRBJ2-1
CASSLYSGGASSSDEQFF
TGCGCCAGCAGCTTGTATAGCGGGGGGGCCTCGTCCTCCGATGAGCAGTTCTTC
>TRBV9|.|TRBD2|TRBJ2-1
CASSPHSGGSSYNEQFF
TGTGCCAGCAGCCCCCATAGCGGGGGGAGCTCCTACAATGAGCAGTTCTTC
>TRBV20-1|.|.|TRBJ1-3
CSARDPGSRSGNTIYF
TGCAGTGCTAGAGATCCCGGGAGCCGCTCTGGAAACACCATATATTTT
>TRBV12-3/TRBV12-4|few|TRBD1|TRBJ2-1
CASSSPGTGLSNEQFF
TGTGCCAGCAGTTCACCCGGGACAGGGCTTTCCAATGAGCAGTTCTTC